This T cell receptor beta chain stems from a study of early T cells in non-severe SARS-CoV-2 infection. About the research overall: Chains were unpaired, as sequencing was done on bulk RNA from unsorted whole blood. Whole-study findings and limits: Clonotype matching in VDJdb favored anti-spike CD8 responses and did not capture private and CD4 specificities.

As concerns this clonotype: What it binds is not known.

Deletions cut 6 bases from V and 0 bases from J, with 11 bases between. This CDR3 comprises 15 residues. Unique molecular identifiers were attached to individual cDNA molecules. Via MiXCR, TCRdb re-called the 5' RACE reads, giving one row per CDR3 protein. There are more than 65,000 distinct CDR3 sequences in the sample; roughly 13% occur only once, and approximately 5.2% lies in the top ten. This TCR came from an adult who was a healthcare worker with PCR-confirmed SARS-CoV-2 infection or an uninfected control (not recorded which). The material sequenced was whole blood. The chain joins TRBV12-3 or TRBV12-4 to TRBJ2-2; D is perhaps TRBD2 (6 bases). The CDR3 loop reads CASSPGTANTGELFF. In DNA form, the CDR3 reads TGTGCCAGCAGCCCCGGGACTGCGAACACCGGGGAGCTGTTTTTT.